What follows are 21 T cell receptor beta chains derived from one specimen sequenced in a study of T cell changes during pregnancy in multiple sclerosis. TCRdb keeps only in-frame clones here, not all; method: immunoSEQ multiplex PCR. The sample yields 90,000 or so clones, nearly 95% seen once. Sequencing was performed on peripheral blood, taken after pregnancy. All receptors derive from a female donor in good health, enrolled as a control in a pregnancy study.

The chain carries TRBV7-9 and TRBJ1-2; D possibly corresponds to TRBD1 (6 bases). Between the trimmed V and J ends, which lost 6 bases and 8 bases, there was a span of 16 bases. The CDR3 sequence is 13 residues long. The germline CDR1 and CDR2 sequences are SEHNR and FQNEAQ (reference sequence). The CDR3 spells CASRGHRIRGYTF. CDR3 nucleotide sequence: TGTGCCAGCAGGGGACATCGCATTCGGGGCTACACCTTC.

The chain couples TRBV7-9 to TRBJ1-3; D call uncertain. The CDR3 is 14 amino acids. Germline-derived CDR1 and CDR2 are SEHNR and FQNEAQ (reference sequence). Trimming left V 3 bases short and J 9 bases short, with 15 bases between. CDR3 DNA sequence: TGTGCCAGCAGCTTCCCGGGAGCGCCAAGCACCATATATTTT. Translation gives CASSFPGAPSTIYF.

V usage is TRBV7-8 and J usage is TRBJ2-3, with 7 bases that match TRBD2. The V gene's germline CDR1 is SGHVS and CDR2 FQNEAQ. V lost 6 bases, J lost 8 bases, and 8 bases stayed unmatched. The CDR3 spans 13 residues. For the CDR3, the DNA is TGTGCCAGCAGAGGACTAGTCGACCTTACGCAGTATTTT. Translation: CASRGLVDLTQYF.

This clone was seen a few times. V gene TRBV6-4 combines with J gene TRBJ2-2, with D possibly being TRBD2 (6 bases). The V and J ends lost 3 bases and 4 bases respectively, with 15 bases between them. CDR1 is MRHNA, CDR2 SNTAGT, per germline. The CDR3 covers 16 residues. For the CDR3, the DNA is TGTGCCAGCAGTGATGCGGGTCGGGAGTCCACCGGGGAGCTGTTTTTT. Translating it yields CASSDAGRESTGELFF.

CDR3 residues: CASSAGPADTQYF. CDR3 nucleotide sequence: TGCGCCAGCAGCGCGGGACCTGCCGATACGCAGTATTTT. The chain is built from TRBV5-1 and TRBJ2-3; the D gene is possibly TRBD2 (6 bases). Per germline, CDR1 SGHRS and CDR2 YFSETQ. Trimming shortened V by 4 bases and J by 6 bases, and 12 bases separated the two germline ends. CDR3 length equals 13 residues.

The chain links TRBV18 to TRBJ1-2, with 8 bases identical to TRBD1. The germline V gene has CDR1 KGHSH and CDR2 LQKENI. Trimming at V came to 3 bases and at J to 4 bases, leaving 7 bases not matched to a gene. CDR3 length: 15 amino acids. CDR3: CASSPGTGSAYGYTF. CDR3 DNA: TGTGCCAGCTCACCCGGGACAGGCTCTGCCTATGGCTACACCTTC.

V is TRBV4-1 and J is TRBJ1-2; 9 positions match TRBD1. Germline CDR1 and CDR2: MGHRA and YSYEKL. The CDR3 has 14 residues. V lost 1 base, J lost 8 bases, and 5 bases stayed unmatched. CDR3 protein: CASSQVSGTGGYTF. The CDR3 DNA follows: TGCGCCAGCAGCCAAGTTTCCGGGACAGGGGGCTACACCTTC.

The chain combines TRBV15 with TRBJ2-1, with 8 bases matching TRBD2. This CDR3 comprises 16 residues. Unmatched junction bases numbered 5, after V lost 4 bases and J lost 0 bases. Germline CDR1 and CDR2: LNHNV and YYDKDF (reference sequence). CDR3: CATSNERGSSYNEQFF. The CDR3 coding sequence is TGTGCCACCAGCAACGAGCGGGGGAGCTCCTACAATGAGCAGTTCTTC.

This clone was observed a single time. The chain joins TRBV7-2 to TRBJ2-7; TRBD2 agrees at 11 bases. From germline, CDR1 is SGHTA and CDR2 FQGNSA. J gave up 6 bases and V 3 bases, and 4 bases lay outside the gene matches. CDR3 length: 14 amino acids. The CDR3: CASSLTSGMSEQYF. In DNA, the CDR3 is TGTGCCAGCAGCTTGACTAGCGGGATGTCCGAGCAGTACTTC.

The rearrangement links TRBV4-1 to TRBJ2-5; 11 bases fit TRBD2. The CDR3 totals 15 residues. Trimming cost V 6 bases and J 5 bases; bases outside gene matches: 8. Germline-derived CDR1 and CDR2 are MGHRA and YSYEKL. The chain's CDR3 is CASSLSGRAHETQYF. The DNA for the CDR3 is TGCGCCAGCAGTCTTAGCGGGAGGGCCCATGAGACCCAGTACTTC.

The sample holds one count of this clone. The chain is built from TRBV25-1 and TRBJ2-1; D gene uncertain. The CDR3 runs 15 residues. Trimming left V 3 bases short and J 4 bases short, with 13 bases between. Germline V gives CDR1 MGHDK, CDR2 SYGVNS. In DNA form, the CDR3 reads TGTGCCAGCAGTGATTCTTCCCTAGAGTACAATGAGCAGTTCTTC. Encoded protein: CASSDSSLEYNEQFF.

This clone was detected only once. The chain employs TRBV9 and TRBJ2-1; D may be TRBD2 (6 bases). Germline assignment: CDR1 SGDLS and CDR2 YYNGEE. The CDR3 is made up of 14 amino acids. V was clipped by 4 bases and J by 5 bases, with 13 bases between them. CDR3 protein: CASSPRGGDNEQFF. The CDR3 DNA sequence: TGTGCCAGCAGCCCCCGTGGCGGGGACAATGAGCAGTTCTTC. Together with reference TRBV9 and TRBJ2-1, the CDR3 gives the full variable domain: DSGVTQTPKHLITATGQRVTLRCSPRSGDLSVYWYQQSLDQGLQFLIQYYNGEERAKGNILERFSAQQFPDLHSELNLSSLELGDSALYFCASSPRGGDNEQFFGPGTRLTVL.

The chain links TRBV5-5 to TRBJ2-7, with D unclear. The CDR3 covers 15 residues. Trimming removed 0 bases at V and 7 bases at J, with 17 bases between. CDR1 and CDR2 (germline): SGHKS, YYEKEE (reference sequence). The CDR3 is CASSLVLAGSGEQYF. The CDR3 bases are TGTGCCAGCAGCTTGGTATTAGCCGGCAGTGGGGAGCAGTACTTC.

This sequence joins TRBV9 and TRBJ1-1; D possibly corresponds to TRBD1 (5 bases). This CDR3 is 15 amino acids long. Per the germline V gene, CDR1 is SGDLS and CDR2 is YYNGEE. Trimming stripped 3 bases from V and 2 bases from J, with 14 bases between. This CDR3 is CASSGGGNSNTEAFF. CDR3 DNA sequence: TGTGCCAGCAGCGGCGGGGGAAATAGTAACACTGAAGCTTTCTTT.

V is TRBV11-2 and J is TRBJ2-7; D is possibly TRBD1 (5 bases). Trimming took 4 bases from V and 5 from J, leaving 9 bases between them. There are 12 residues in the CDR3. CDR1 SGHAT and CDR2 FQNNGV come from the germline V gene. Here the CDR3 reads CASSSKGHEQYF. CDR3 in DNA: TGTGCCAGCAGCTCAAAGGGGCACGAGCAGTACTTC.

The rearrangement links TRBV5-1 to TRBJ1-2, with 10 bases matching TRBD1. The CDR3 covers 16 residues. Per the germline V gene, CDR1 is SGHRS and CDR2 is YFSETQ. Trimming cost V 4 bases and J 8 bases; bases outside gene matches: 14. CDR3 sequence (DNA): TGCGCCAGCAGCAGAAGACCCGGGACAGGGGAAGGGGGCTACACCTTC. Its protein product is CASSRRPGTGEGGYTF.

The rearrangement joins TRBV28 to TRBJ2-1; possible D gene TRBD1, 6 bases. Trimming took 3 bases from V and 9 from J, leaving 12 bases between them. The length of the CDR3 is 13 residues. The germline CDR1 and CDR2 sequences are MDHEN and SYDVKM. As DNA, the CDR3 is TGTGCCAGCAGTTTCTCCGACAGGAGTGAGCAGTTCTTC. Its translation is CASSFSDRSEQFF.

This chain joins TRBV5-1 and TRBJ2-2, with 14 nucleotides matching TRBD2. V was clipped by 5 bases and J by 5 bases; unmatched bases: 14. CDR1 is SGHRS, CDR2 YFSETQ, per germline. The CDR3 has 19 amino acids. Here the CDR3 DNA reads TGCGCCAGCAGTGTTAGACCGGGACTAGCGGGAGTAAGGACCGGGGAGCTGTTTTTT. The encoded protein is CASSVRPGLAGVRTGELFF.

The chain employs TRBV10-3 and TRBJ2-2, with unresolved D. The CDR3 runs 12 residues. Trimming cost V 4 bases and J 3 bases, with 3 bases left between them. Germline CDR1 ENHRY, CDR2 SYGVKD. The CDR3 reads CAISGDTGELFF. As DNA, the CDR3 is TGTGCCATCAGTGGAGACACCGGGGAGCTGTTTTTT.

The rearrangement links TRBV7-9 to TRBJ1-4, with 7 bases aligning to TRBD1. CDR3 length equals 14 residues. The trim removed 5 bases at V and 8 bases at J, leaving 8 bases unmatched. CDR1 and CDR2 from the germline V gene are SEHNR and FQNEAQ (reference sequence). The CDR3 region is CASSPTGAGEKLFF. CDR3 DNA: TGTGCCAGCAGCCCCACAGGGGCCGGGGAAAAACTGTTTTTT.

J is TRBJ2-1 and V is TRBV9; perhaps TRBD2 as D (5 bases). This CDR3 contains 14 residues. V was trimmed by 4 bases and J by 6 bases, leaving 14 bases between them. Germline assignment: CDR1 SGDLS and CDR2 YYNGEE. This CDR3 reads CASSPRSSANEQFF. CDR3 DNA: TGTGCCAGCAGCCCTAGAAGTAGCGCCAATGAGCAGTTCTTC.